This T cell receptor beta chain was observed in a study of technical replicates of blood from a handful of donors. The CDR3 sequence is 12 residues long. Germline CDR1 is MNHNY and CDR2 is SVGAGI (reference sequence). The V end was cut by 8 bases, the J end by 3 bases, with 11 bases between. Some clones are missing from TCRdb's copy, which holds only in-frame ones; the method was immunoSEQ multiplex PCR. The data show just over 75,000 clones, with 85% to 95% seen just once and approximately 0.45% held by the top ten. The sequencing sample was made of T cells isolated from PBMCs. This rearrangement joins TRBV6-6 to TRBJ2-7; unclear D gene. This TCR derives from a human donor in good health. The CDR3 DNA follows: TGTGCCAGCGGGCAGACGCTCTACGAGCAGTACTTC. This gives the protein CASGQTLYEQYF.